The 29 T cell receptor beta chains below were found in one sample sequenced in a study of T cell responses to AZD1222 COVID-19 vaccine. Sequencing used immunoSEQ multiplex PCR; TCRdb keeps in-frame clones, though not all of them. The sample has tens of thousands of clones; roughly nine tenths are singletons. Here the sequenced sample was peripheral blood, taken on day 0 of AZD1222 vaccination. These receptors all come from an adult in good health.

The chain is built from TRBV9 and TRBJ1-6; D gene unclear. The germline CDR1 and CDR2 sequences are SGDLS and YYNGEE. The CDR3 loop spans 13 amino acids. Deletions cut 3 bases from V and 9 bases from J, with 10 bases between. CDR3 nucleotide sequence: TGTGCCAGCAGCGGGGGTGTAGGTTCACCCCTCCACTTT. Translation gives CASSGGVGSPLHF.

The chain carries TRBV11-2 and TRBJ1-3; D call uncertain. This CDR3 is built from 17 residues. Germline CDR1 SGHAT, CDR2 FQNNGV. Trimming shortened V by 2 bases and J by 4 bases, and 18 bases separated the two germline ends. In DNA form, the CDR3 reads TGTGCCAGCAGCTTACTACCCCTGGACGCGGCAGGAAACACCATATATTTT. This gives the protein CASSLLPLDAAGNTIYF.

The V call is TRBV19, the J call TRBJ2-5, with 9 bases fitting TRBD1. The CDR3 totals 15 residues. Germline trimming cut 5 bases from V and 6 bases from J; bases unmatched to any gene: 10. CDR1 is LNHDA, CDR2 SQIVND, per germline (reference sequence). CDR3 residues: CASSPGTGLQKTQYF. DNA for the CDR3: TGTGCCAGTAGTCCCGGGACAGGGCTGCAGAAGACCCAGTACTTC. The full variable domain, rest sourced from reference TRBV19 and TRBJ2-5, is DGGITQSPKYLFRKEGQNVTLSCEQNLNHDAMYWYRQDPGQGLRLIYYSQIVNDFQKGDIAEGYSVSREKKESFPLTVTSAQKNPTAFYLCASSPGTGLQKTQYFGPGTRLLVL.

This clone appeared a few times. CDR3 bases: TGTGCCAGCAGCGTTAACCCACTGGACTCTGAAGCTTTCTTT. This sequence encodes CASSVNPLDSEAFF. This chain links TRBV9 with TRBJ1-1; D not certain. The CDR3 runs 14 residues. The ends were cut back, 2 bases at V and 6 bases at J, with 14 bases in the middle. Germline CDR1 and CDR2: SGDLS and YYNGEE. The full variable domain, rest sourced from reference TRBV9 and TRBJ1-1, is DSGVTQTPKHLITATGQRVTLRCSPRSGDLSVYWYQQSLDQGLQFLIQYYNGEERAKGNILERFSAQQFPDLHSELNLSSLELGDSALYFCASSVNPLDSEAFFGQGTRLTVV.

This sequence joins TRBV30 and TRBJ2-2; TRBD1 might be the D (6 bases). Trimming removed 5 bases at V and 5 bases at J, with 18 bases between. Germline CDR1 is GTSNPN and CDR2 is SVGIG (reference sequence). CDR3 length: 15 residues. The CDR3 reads CAWSTGYASTGELFF. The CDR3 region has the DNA TGTGCCTGGTCAACAGGGTATGCATCTACCGGGGAGCTGTTTTTT.

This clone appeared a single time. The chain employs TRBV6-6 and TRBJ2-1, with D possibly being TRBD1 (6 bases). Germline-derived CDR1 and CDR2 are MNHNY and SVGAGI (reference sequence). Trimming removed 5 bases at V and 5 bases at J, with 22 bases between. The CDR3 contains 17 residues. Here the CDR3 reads CASSQRAQGPFHNEQFF. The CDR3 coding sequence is TGTGCCAGCAGTCAACGGGCGCAGGGGCCTTTTCACAATGAGCAGTTCTTC.

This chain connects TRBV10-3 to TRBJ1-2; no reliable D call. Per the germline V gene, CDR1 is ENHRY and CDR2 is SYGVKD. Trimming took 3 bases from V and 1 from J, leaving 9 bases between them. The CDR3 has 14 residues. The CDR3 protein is CAISEAHLNYGYTF. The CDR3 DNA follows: TGTGCCATCAGTGAAGCTCACCTTAACTATGGCTACACCTTC.

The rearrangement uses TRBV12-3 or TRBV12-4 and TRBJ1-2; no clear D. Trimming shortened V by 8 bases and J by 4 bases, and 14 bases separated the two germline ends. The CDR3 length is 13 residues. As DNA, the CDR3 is TGTGCCAGCGCCACTTGGGAGGGCTATGGCTACACCTTC. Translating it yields CASATWEGYGYTF.

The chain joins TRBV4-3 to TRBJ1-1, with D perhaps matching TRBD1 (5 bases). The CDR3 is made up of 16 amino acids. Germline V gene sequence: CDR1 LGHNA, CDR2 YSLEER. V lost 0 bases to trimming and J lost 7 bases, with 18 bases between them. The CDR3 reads CASSQDLGGRGNEAFF. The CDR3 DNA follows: TGCGCCAGCAGCCAAGATTTGGGGGGGAGGGGCAATGAAGCTTTCTTT.

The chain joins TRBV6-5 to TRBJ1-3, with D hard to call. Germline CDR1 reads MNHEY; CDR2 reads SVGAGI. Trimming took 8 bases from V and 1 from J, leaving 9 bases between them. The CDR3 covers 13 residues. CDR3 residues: CASAEVSGNTIYF. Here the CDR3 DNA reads TGTGCCAGCGCGGAAGTTTCTGGAAACACCATATATTTT.

The CDR3 protein is CASSVGLADPYNEQFF. The CDR3 DNA reads as TGTGCCAGCAGCGTGGGACTAGCGGACCCGTACAATGAGCAGTTCTTC. V usage is TRBV9 and J usage is TRBJ2-1; TRBD2 matches 11 bases. The ends lost 2 bases at V and 4 bases at J; junction bases unmatched: 5. Per the germline V gene, CDR1 is SGDLS and CDR2 is YYNGEE. The CDR3 sequence is 16 residues long. Combining the CDR3 with reference TRBV9 and TRBJ2-1 gives the whole variable domain DSGVTQTPKHLITATGQRVTLRCSPRSGDLSVYWYQQSLDQGLQFLIQYYNGEERAKGNILERFSAQQFPDLHSELNLSSLELGDSALYFCASSVGLADPYNEQFFGPGTRLTVL.

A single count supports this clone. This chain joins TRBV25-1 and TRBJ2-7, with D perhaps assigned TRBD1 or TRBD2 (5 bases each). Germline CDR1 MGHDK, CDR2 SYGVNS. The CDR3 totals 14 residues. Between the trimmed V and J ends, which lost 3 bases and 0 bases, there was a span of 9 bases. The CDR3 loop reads CASSEPGTSYEQYF. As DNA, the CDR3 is TGTGCCAGCAGTGAGCCCGGGACCTCCTACGAGCAGTACTTC.

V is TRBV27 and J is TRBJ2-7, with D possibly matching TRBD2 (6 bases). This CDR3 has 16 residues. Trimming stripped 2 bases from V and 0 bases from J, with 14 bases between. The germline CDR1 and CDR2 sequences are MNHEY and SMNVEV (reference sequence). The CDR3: CASSLGGGRISYEQYF. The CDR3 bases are TGTGCCAGCAGTTTAGGTGGAGGGCGAATCTCCTACGAGCAGTACTTC.

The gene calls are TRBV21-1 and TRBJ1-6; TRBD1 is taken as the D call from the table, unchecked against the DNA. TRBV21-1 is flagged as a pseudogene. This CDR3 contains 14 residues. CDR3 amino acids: CASSNRDRDSPLHF. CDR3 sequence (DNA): TGTGCCAGCAGCAATAGGGACAGGGACTCACCCCTCCACTTT.

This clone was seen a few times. The CDR3 here is CASSSAGGNTGELFF. The CDR3 DNA reads as TGTGCCAGCAGTTCTGCGGGGGGGAACACCGGGGAGCTGTTTTTT. This sequence joins TRBV27 and TRBJ2-2; TRBD2 agrees at 8 bases. Per germline, CDR1 MNHEY and CDR2 SMNVEV (reference sequence). V shed 4 bases, J shed 1 base, and the junction held 2 bases outside the gene matches. This CDR3 spans 15 amino acids.

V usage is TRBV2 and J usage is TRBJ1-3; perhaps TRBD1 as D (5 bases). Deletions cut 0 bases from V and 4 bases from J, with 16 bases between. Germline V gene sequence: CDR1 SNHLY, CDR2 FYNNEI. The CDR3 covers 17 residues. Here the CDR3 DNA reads TGTGCCAGCAGTGAAGCGCTTCGAGGGGCAGGGGGAAACACCATATATTTT. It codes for CASSEALRGAGGNTIYF. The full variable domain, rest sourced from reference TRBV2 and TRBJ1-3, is EPEVTQTPSHQVTQMGQEVILRCVPISNHLYFYWYRQILGQKVEFLVSFYNNEISEKSEIFDDQFSVERPDGSNFTLKIRSTKLEDSAMYFCASSEALRGAGGNTIYFGEGSWLTVV.

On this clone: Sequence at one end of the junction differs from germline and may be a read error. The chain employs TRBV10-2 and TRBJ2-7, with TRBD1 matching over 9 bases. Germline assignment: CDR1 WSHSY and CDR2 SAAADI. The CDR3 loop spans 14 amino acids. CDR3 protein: CATDSGTGRYEQHF. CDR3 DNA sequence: TGCGCCACCGACTCCGGGACAGGGCGTTACGAGCAGCACTTC.

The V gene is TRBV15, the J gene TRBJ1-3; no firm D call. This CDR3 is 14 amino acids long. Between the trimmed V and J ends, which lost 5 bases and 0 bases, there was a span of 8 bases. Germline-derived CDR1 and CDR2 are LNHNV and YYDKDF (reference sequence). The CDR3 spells CATSLHNSGNTIYF. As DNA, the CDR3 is TGTGCCACCAGCTTACATAACTCTGGAAACACCATATATTTT. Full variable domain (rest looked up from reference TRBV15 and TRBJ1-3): DAMVIQNPRYQVTQFGKPVTLSCSQTLNHNVMYWYQQKSSQAPKLLFHYYDKDFNNEADTPDNFQSRRPNTSFCFLDIRSPGLGDTAMYLCATSLHNSGNTIYFGEGSWLTVV.

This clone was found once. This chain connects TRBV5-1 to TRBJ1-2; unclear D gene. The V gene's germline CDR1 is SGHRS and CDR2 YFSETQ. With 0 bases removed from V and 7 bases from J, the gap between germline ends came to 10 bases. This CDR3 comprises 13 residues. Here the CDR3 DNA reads TGCGCCAGCAGCTTGGATCACCGGAGTGGCTACACCTTC. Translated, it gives CASSLDHRSGYTF.

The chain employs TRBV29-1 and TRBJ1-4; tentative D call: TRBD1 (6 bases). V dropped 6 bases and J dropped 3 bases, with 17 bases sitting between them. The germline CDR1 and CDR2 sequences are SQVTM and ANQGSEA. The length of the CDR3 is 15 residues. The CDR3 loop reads CSVSTGSWANEKLFF. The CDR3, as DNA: TGCAGCGTCTCAACAGGGAGCTGGGCTAATGAAAAACTGTTTTTT.

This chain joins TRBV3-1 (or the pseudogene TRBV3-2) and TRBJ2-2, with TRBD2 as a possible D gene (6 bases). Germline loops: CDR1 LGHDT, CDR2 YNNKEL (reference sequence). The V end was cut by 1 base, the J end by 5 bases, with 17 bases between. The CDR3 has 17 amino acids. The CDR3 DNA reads TGTGCCAGCAGCCAAGTATCCGGTAGCGGTGGGACCGGGGAGCTGTTTTTT. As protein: CASSQVSGSGGTGELFF.

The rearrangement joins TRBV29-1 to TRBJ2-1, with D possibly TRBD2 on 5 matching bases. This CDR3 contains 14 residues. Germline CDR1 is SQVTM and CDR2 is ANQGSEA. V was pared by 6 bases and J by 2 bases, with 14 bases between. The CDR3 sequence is CSVLLLETYNEQFF. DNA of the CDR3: TGCAGCGTACTATTACTAGAAACCTACAATGAGCAGTTCTTC.

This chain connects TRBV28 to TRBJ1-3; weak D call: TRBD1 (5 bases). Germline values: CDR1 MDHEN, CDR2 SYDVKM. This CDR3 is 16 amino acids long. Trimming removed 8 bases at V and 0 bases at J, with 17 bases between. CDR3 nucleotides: TGTGCCAGCGTAACGCGGGGCCTAAGCTCTGGAAACACCATATATTTT. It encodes CASVTRGLSSGNTIYF.

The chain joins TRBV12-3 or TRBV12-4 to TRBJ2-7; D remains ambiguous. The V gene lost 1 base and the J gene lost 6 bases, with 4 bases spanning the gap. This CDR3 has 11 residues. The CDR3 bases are TGTGCCAGCAGTTTAGTGGGCGAGCAGTACTTC. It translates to CASSLVGEQYF.

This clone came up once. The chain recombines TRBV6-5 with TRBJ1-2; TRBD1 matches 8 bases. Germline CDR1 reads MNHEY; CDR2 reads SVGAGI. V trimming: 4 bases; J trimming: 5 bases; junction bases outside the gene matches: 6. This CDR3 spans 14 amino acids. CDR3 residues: CASSSGTGPYGYTF. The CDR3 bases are TGTGCCAGCAGTTCCGGGACAGGCCCTTATGGCTACACCTTC.

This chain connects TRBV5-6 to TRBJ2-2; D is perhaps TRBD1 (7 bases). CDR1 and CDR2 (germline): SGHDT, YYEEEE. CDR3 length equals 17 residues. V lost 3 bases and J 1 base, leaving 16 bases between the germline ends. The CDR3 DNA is TGTGCCAGCAGCTCCCTAGGTCAGGGGGGGAACACCGGGGAGCTGTTTTTT. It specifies CASSSLGQGGNTGELFF.

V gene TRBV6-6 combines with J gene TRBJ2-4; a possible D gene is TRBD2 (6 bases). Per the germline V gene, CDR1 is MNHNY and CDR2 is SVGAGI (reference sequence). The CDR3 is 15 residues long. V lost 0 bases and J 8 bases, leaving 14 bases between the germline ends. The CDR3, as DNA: TGTGCCAGCAGTTACTCTGACGGGGGATGGGACATTCAGTACTTC. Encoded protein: CASSYSDGGWDIQYF.

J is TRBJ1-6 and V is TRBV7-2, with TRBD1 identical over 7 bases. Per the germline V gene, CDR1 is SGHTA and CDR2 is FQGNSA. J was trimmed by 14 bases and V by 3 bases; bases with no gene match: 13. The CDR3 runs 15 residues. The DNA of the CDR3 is TGTGCCAGCAGCTTCCCCGGGACAGCCCTTAAGGCCCTCCACTTT. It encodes CASSFPGTALKALHF. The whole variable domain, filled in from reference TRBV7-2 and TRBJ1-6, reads GAGVSQSPSNKVTEKGKDVELRCDPISGHTALYWYRQSLGQGLEFLIYFQGNSAPDKSGLPSDRFSAERTGGSVSTLTIQRTQQEDSAVYLCASSFPGTALKALHFGNGTRLTVT.

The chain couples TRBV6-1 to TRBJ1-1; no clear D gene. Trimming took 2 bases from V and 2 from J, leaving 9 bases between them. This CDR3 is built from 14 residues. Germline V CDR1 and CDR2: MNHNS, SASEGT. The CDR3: CASSEFGRNTEAFF. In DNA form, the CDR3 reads TGTGCCAGCAGTGAATTTGGTAGAAACACTGAAGCTTTCTTT.